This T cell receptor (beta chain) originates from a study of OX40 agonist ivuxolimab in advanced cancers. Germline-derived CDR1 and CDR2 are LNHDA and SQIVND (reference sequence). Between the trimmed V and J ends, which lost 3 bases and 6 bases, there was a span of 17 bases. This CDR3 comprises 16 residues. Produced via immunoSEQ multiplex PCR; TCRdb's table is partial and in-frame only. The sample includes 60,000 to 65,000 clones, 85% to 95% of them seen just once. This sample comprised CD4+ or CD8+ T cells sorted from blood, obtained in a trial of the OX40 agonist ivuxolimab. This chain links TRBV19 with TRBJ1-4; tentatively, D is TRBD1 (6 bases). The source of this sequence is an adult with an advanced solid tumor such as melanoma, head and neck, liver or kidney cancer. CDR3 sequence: CASSMAGAGSDEKLFF. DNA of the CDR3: TGTGCCAGTAGTATGGCGGGGGCAGGTAGCGATGAAAAACTGTTTTTT.